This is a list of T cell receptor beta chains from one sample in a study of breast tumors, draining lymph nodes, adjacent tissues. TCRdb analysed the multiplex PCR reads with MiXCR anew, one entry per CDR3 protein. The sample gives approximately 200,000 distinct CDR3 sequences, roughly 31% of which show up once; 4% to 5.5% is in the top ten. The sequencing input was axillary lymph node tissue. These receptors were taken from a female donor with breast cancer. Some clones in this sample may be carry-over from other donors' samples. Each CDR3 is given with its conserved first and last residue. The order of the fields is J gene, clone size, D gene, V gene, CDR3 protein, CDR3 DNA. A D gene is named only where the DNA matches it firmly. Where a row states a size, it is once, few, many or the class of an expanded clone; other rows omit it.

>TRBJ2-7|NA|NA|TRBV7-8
CASSSPGIGQNYEQYF
TGTGCCAGCAGCTCACCGGGGATTGGACAGAACTACGAGCAGTACTTC
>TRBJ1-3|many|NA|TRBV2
CASSGGDGGNTIYF
TGTGCCAGCAGTGGTGGGGACGGTGGAAACACCATATATTTT
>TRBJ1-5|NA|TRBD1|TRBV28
CAGSLFLQDRVDQPQHF
TGTGCCGGCAGTTTATTCCTCCAAGACAGGGTTGATCAGCCCCAGCATTTT
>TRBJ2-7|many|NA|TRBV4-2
CASSQGRGSYEQYF
TGTGCCAGCAGCCAAGGTAGGGGTTCCTACGAGCAGTACTTC
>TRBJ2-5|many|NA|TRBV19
CASSKSSGSRYQETQYF
TGTGCCAGTAGTAAGTCAAGCGGATCCCGGTACCAAGAGACCCAGTACTTC
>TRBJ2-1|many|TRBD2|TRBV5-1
CASSFGLAGVAEQFF
TGCGCCAGCAGCTTCGGGCTAGCGGGAGTAGCTGAGCAGTTCTTC
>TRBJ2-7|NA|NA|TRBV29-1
CSTPGTSYEQYF
TGCAGCACCCCGGGTACCTCCTACGAGCAGTACTTC
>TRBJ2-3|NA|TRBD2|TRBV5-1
CASSGTSGEGDTQYF
TGCGCCAGCAGCGGGACTAGCGGGGAGGGCGATACGCAGTATTTT
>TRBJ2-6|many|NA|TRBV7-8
CASSPGRVISSGANVLTF
TGTGCCAGCAGCCCGGGAAGGGTCATTAGCTCTGGGGCCAACGTCCTGACTTTC
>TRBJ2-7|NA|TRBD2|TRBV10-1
CASSDSGSYEQYF
TGCGCCAGCAGTGATAGCGGGAGCTACGAGCAGTACTTC
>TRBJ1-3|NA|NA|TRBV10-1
CASRTSSGNTIYF
TGCGCCAGCAGGACAAGCTCTGGAAACACCATATATTTT
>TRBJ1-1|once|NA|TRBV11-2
CASSSWVSGNTEAFF
TGTGCCAGCAGCTCCTGGGTTAGCGGGAACACTGAAGCTTTCTTT
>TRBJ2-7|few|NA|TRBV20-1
CSARGHPTSSEQYF
TGCAGTGCAAGGGGACACCCCACCTCCTCCGAGCAGTACTTC
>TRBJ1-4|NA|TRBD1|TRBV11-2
CASSPPGTGATNEKLFF
TGTGCCAGCAGCCCACCCGGGACAGGGGCAACTAATGAAAAACTGTTTTTT
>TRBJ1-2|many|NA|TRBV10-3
CAISETGPNGYTF
TGTGCCATCAGTGAGACTGGGCCCAATGGCTACACCTTC
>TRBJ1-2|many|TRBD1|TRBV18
CASSPGDRDGYTF
TGTGCCAGCTCACCGGGGGACAGGGATGGCTACACCTTC
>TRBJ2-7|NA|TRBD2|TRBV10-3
CARRGLAGATTGEQYF
TGTGCTAGAAGAGGACTAGCGGGAGCGACTACAGGGGAGCAGTACTTC
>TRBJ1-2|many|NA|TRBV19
CASSTQGPIYGYTF
TGTGCCAGTAGTACACAGGGACCGATCTATGGCTACACCTTC
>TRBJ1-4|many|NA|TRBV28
CASSSNTGFNEKLFF
TGTGCCAGCAGTTCTAACACAGGGTTTAATGAAAAACTGTTTTTT
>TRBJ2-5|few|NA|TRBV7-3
CASSLSSEGSETQHF
TGTGCCAGCAGCTTAAGTTCCGAGGGTTCCGAGACCCAGCACTTC
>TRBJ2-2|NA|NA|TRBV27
CASRPSARETGELFF
TGTGCCAGTAGACCCTCGGCTAGAGAAACCGGGGAGCTGTTTTTT
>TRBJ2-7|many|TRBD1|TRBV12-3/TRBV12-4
CASSTGQGGESEQYF
TGTGCCAGCAGTACTGGACAGGGTGGAGAGTCCGAGCAGTACTTC
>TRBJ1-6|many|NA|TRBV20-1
CSARVEDGSNSPLHF
TGCAGTGCTAGAGTTGAGGACGGAAGCAATTCACCCCTCCACTTT
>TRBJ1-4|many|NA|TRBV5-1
CASSLEPGLNEKLFF
TGCGCCAGCAGCTTGGAACCGGGTCTGAATGAAAAACTGTTTTTT
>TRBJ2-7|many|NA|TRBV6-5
CASSYRTNYEQYF
TGTGCCAGCAGTTACAGGACTAACTACGAGCAGTACTTC
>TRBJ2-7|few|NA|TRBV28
CASRPGPYYEQYF
TGTGCCAGCAGGCCGGGACCCTACTACGAGCAGTACTTC
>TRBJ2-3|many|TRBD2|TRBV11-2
CASSLVASGRTDTQYF
TGTGCCAGCAGCTTAGTGGCTAGCGGGAGAACAGATACGCAGTATTTT
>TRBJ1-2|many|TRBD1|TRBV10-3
CAISRTGGNYGYTF
TGTGCCATCAGTCGGACAGGGGGGAACTATGGCTACACCTTC
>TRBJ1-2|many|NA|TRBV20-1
CSATPGGWQTGNGYTF
TGCAGTGCTACACCAGGAGGGTGGCAAACGGGAAATGGCTACACCTTC
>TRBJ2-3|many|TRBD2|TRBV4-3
CASSNGLAGGSTDTQYF
TGCGCCAGCAGCAATGGACTAGCGGGAGGCTCCACAGATACGCAGTATTTT
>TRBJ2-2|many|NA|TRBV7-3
CASSLGLRGTGELFF
TGTGCCAGCAGCTTGGGACTTCGTGGGACCGGGGAGCTGTTTTTT
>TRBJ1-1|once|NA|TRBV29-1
CSVEEYAGWTAEAFF
TGCAGCGTTGAAGAGTATGCAGGGTGGACCGCTGAAGCTTTCTTT
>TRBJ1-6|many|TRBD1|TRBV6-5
CASSYGQGANSPLHF
TGTGCCAGCAGTTACGGACAGGGGGCTAATTCACCCCTCCACTTT
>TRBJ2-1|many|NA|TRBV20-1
CSAREGGGPKANEQFF
TGCAGTGCTAGAGAAGGCGGCGGTCCTAAGGCCAATGAGCAGTTCTTC
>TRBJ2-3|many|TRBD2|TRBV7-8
CASSPRRGSKDTQYF
TGTGCCAGCAGCCCCCGGCGGGGGAGTAAAGATACGCAGTATTTT